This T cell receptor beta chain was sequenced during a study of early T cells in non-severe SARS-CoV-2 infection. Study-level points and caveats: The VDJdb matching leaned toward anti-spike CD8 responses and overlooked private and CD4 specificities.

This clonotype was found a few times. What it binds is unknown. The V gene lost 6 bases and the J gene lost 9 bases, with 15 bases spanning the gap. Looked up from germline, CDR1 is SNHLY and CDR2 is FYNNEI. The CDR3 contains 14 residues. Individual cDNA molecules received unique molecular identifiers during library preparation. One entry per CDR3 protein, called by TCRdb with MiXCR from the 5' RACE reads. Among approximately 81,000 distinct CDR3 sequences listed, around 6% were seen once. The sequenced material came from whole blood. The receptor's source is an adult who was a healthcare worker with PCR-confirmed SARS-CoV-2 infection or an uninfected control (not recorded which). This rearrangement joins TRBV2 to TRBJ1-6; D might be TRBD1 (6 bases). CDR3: CASRPTGSGSPLHF. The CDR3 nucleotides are TGTGCCAGCAGACCCACAGGGTCGGGTTCACCCCTCCACTTT.